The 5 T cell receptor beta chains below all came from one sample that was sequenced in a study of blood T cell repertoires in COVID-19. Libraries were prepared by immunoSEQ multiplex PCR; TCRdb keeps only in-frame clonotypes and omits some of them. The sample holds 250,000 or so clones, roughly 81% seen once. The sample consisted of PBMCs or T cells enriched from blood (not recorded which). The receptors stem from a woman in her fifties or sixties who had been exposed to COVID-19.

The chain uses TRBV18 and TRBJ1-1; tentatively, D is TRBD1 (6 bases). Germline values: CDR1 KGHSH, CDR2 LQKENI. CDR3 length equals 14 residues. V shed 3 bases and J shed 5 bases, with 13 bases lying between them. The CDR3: CASSPLQGKTEAFF. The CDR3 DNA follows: TGTGCCAGCTCACCTCTACAGGGAAAGACTGAAGCTTTCTTT.

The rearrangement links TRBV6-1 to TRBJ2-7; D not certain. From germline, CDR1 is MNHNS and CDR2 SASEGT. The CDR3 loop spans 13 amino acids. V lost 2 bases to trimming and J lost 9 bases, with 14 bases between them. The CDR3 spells CASSETWQAGQYF. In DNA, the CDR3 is TGTGCCAGCAGTGAAACATGGCAGGCAGGGCAGTACTTC.

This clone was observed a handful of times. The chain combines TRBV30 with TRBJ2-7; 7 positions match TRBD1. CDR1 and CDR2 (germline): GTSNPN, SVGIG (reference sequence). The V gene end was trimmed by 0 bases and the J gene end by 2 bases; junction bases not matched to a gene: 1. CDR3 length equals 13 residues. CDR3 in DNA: TGTGCCTGGAGTGTTCAGGGGGCCTACGAGCAGTACTTC. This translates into CAWSVQGAYEQYF.

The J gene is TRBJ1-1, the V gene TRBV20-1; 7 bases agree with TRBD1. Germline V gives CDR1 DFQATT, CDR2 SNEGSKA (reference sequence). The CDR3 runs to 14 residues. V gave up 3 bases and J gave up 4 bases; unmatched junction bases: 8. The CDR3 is CSASRHQGVTEAFF. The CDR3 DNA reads TGCAGTGCTAGTAGACACCAGGGGGTCACTGAAGCTTTCTTT.

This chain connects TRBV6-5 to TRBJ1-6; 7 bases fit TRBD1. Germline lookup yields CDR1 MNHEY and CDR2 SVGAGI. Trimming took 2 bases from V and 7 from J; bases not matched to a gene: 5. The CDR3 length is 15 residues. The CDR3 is CASSYEGAPNSPLHF. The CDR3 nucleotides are TGTGCCAGCAGTTACGAGGGGGCGCCAAATTCACCCCTCCACTTT.